This TCR beta chain came from a study of T cell responses to AZD1222 COVID-19 vaccine. Points from the study as a whole: Repertoire samples came only from after the peak T cell response. At baseline, just 5 or 6 AZD1222 recipients tested seropositive. Spike-specific TCR breadth and depth went up after people got two AZD1222 doses.

Only in-frame clones appear in the TCRdb table, and some are missing; sequencing was by immunoSEQ multiplex PCR. The sample records about 100,000 clones, 87% being singletons. The V and J ends lost 4 bases and 5 bases respectively, with 20 bases between them. Looked up from germline, CDR1 is SEHNR and CDR2 is FQNEAQ (reference sequence). The CDR3 contains 16 residues. A note on this clone: What it recognizes is unknown.

The clonotype comes from an adult who received the AZD1222 COVID-19 vaccine. This specimen consisted of peripheral blood, obtained 28 days after the second AZD1222 dose. This sequence joins TRBV7-9 and TRBJ2-5, with a weak D call TRBD2 (6 bases). The CDR3 DNA reads TGTGCCAGCAGCTCCGCTCGGGAGCCAGGCGGTGAGACCCAGTACTTC. Its translation is CASSSAREPGGETQYF.